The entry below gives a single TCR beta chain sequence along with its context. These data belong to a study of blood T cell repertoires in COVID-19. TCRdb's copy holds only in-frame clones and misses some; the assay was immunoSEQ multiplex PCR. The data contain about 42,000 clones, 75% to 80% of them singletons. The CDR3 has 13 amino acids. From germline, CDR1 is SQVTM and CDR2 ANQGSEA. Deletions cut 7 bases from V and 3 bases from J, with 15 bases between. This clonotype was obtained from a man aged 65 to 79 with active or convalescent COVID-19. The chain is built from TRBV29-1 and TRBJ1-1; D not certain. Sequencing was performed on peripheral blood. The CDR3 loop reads CSAVGSADTEAFF. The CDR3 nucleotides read TGCAGCGCTGTCGGTTCCGCTGACACTGAAGCTTTCTTT.